A selection of T cell receptor beta chains follows, all from one sample in a study of cytomegalovirus exposure and HLA in healthy donors. The protocol was immunoSEQ multiplex PCR, while the TCRdb copy is restricted to in-frame clones and leaves out a portion. The sample has 130,000 or so clones, 84% seen once; the top ten hold about 2.7%. The sample taken for sequencing was PBMCs. Source of these receptors: a woman between 18 and 29 years old in good health and CMV-seropositive. Each CDR3 is given with its conserved first and last residue. The order of the fields is clone size, V gene, J gene, D gene, CDR3 DNA, CDR3 protein. D genes are given only for firm matches. Size values are once, few and many counts, or a class for expanded clones, and some rows have none.

abundance: .; v_gene: TRBV30; j_gene: TRBJ2-7; d_gene: .; CDR3nt: TGTGCCTGGAGCGGTAGCGGCTACGAGCAGTACTTC; CDR3aa: CAWSGSGYEQYF
abundance: once; v_gene: TRBV2; j_gene: TRBJ1-3; d_gene: .; CDR3nt: TGTGCCAGCCGGCAGGGTAGCTCTGGAAACACCATATATTTT; CDR3aa: CASRQGSSGNTIYF
abundance: once; v_gene: TRBV6-5; j_gene: TRBJ1-6; d_gene: TRBD1; CDR3nt: TGTGCCAGCAGTTACTCGGGACAGGTGGACCTCACCCTCCACTTT; CDR3aa: CASSYSGQVDLTLHF
abundance: .; v_gene: TRBV9; j_gene: TRBJ1-1; d_gene: .; CDR3nt: TGTGCCAGCAGCGTAGAGGGAATTGGGGGGGCAGGAGCTTTCTTT; CDR3aa: CASSVEGIGGAGAFF
abundance: .; v_gene: TRBV5-6; j_gene: TRBJ1-4; d_gene: .; CDR3nt: TGTGCCAGCAGCTTGGGGCCAGAAAAACTGTTTTTT; CDR3aa: CASSLGPEKLFF
abundance: .; v_gene: TRBV6-6; j_gene: TRBJ2-5; d_gene: TRBD2; CDR3nt: TGTGCCAGCAGTTACTCGACTAGCCGGTACCAAGAGACCCAGTACTTC; CDR3aa: CASSYSTSRYQETQYF
abundance: .; v_gene: TRBV18; j_gene: TRBJ2-7; d_gene: .; CDR3nt: TGTGCCAGCTCACCTCTCCAGGGAGGCGAGCAGTACTTC; CDR3aa: CASSPLQGGEQYF
abundance: once; v_gene: TRBV18; j_gene: TRBJ1-2; d_gene: .; CDR3nt: TGTGCCAGCTCACCACCGGGGGCAGGGACTAACTATGGCTACACCTTC; CDR3aa: CASSPPGAGTNYGYTF
abundance: .; v_gene: TRBV11-2; j_gene: TRBJ1-5; d_gene: .; CDR3nt: TGTGCCAGCAGCTTATTCCCCGGGATCGATCAGCCCCAGCATTTT; CDR3aa: CASSLFPGIDQPQHF
abundance: .; v_gene: TRBV5-1; j_gene: TRBJ1-1; d_gene: TRBD1; CDR3nt: TGCGCCAGCATGCCGGGACAGGGGGTACCAGAAGCTTTCTTT; CDR3aa: CASMPGQGVPEAFF
abundance: .; v_gene: TRBV6-1; j_gene: TRBJ2-1; d_gene: .; CDR3nt: TGTGCCAGCAGTGAAATTGGAGGCGATGAGCAGTTCTTC; CDR3aa: CASSEIGGDEQFF
abundance: .; v_gene: TRBV6-5; j_gene: TRBJ1-5; d_gene: TRBD1; CDR3nt: TGTGCCAGCAGTAGAACAGGGGAAGGCAATCAGCCCCAGCATTTT; CDR3aa: CASSRTGEGNQPQHF
abundance: .; v_gene: TRBV5-4; j_gene: TRBJ2-6; d_gene: .; CDR3nt: TGTGCCAGCAGCTTGGCGGGGGCTGGGGCCAACGTCCTGACTTTC; CDR3aa: CASSLAGAGANVLTF
abundance: .; v_gene: TRBV29-1; j_gene: TRBJ2-5; d_gene: .; CDR3nt: TGCAGCGTTGGTTCTGCGGGGCAGACCCAGTACTTC; CDR3aa: CSVGSAGQTQYF
abundance: .; v_gene: TRBV7-9; j_gene: TRBJ1-2; d_gene: TRBD1; CDR3nt: TGTGCCAGCAGCTTGGGACAGGGGGCCTCTATGGATGGCTACACCTTC; CDR3aa: CASSLGQGASMDGYTF
abundance: .; v_gene: TRBV2; j_gene: TRBJ2-7; d_gene: TRBD2; CDR3nt: TGTGCCAGCAGGACGAGCGGGGGGGCGGTAGAGCAGTACTTC; CDR3aa: CASRTSGGAVEQYF
abundance: .; v_gene: TRBV18; j_gene: TRBJ1-1; d_gene: TRBD1; CDR3nt: TGTGCCAGCTCACCTGGTCGAGGACAGGTGATCATGAACACTGAAGCTTTCTTT; CDR3aa: CASSPGRGQVIMNTEAFF
abundance: once; v_gene: TRBV30; j_gene: TRBJ1-5; d_gene: .; CDR3nt: TGTGCCTGGAGTGTACCGGCGGGGGGCAATCAGCCCCAGCATTTT; CDR3aa: CAWSVPAGGNQPQHF
abundance: .; v_gene: TRBV6-6; j_gene: TRBJ2-3; d_gene: TRBD2; CDR3nt: TGTGCCAGCAGACTACTAGCGGGAGCAGATACGCAGTATTTT; CDR3aa: CASRLLAGADTQYF
abundance: .; v_gene: TRBV9; j_gene: TRBJ2-3; d_gene: .; CDR3nt: TGTGCCAGCAGCGTGGGCGCGGGGGCCGTCACAGATACGCAGTATTTT; CDR3aa: CASSVGAGAVTDTQYF
abundance: .; v_gene: TRBV27; j_gene: TRBJ1-6; d_gene: TRBD1; CDR3nt: TGTGCCAGCAGTTTATCTTGGGACAGGGCTGGTTCACCCCTCCACTTT; CDR3aa: CASSLSWDRAGSPLHF
abundance: .; v_gene: TRBV4-1; j_gene: TRBJ1-5; d_gene: .; CDR3nt: TGCGCCAGCAGCAAGCCGACAGTAGGCAATCAGCCCCAGCATTTT; CDR3aa: CASSKPTVGNQPQHF
abundance: .; v_gene: TRBV10-3; j_gene: TRBJ2-3; d_gene: TRBD2; CDR3nt: TGTGCCATCAGCGGACTAGCGGGGATGACAGATACGCAGTATTTT; CDR3aa: CAISGLAGMTDTQYF
abundance: .; v_gene: TRBV7-2; j_gene: TRBJ1-5; d_gene: .; CDR3nt: TGTGCCAGCAGCTTAGTAGGCGGAAACAATCAGCCCCAGCATTTT; CDR3aa: CASSLVGGNNQPQHF
abundance: .; v_gene: TRBV15; j_gene: TRBJ2-1; d_gene: TRBD2; CDR3nt: TGTGCCACCAGCACCGGGACTAGCGTCAGGAGCTCCTACAATGAGCAGTTCTTC; CDR3aa: CATSTGTSVRSSYNEQFF
abundance: .; v_gene: TRBV28; j_gene: TRBJ1-1; d_gene: TRBD1; CDR3nt: TGTGCCAGCAGTCCGCTGGACAGGGGAAGGACTGAAGCTTTCTTT; CDR3aa: CASSPLDRGRTEAFF
abundance: .; v_gene: TRBV28; j_gene: TRBJ1-1; d_gene: TRBD1; CDR3nt: TGTGCCAGCAGATCTGGAGGTGGCAGGGGGAAAGCTTTCTTT; CDR3aa: CASRSGGGRGKAFF
abundance: .; v_gene: TRBV2; j_gene: TRBJ2-3; d_gene: TRBD2; CDR3nt: TGTGCCAGCAGTGAAGGCGGCGGGGGGGCTATTCCGACAGATACGCAGTATTTT; CDR3aa: CASSEGGGGAIPTDTQYF
abundance: .; v_gene: TRBV7-3; j_gene: TRBJ1-1; d_gene: .; CDR3nt: TGTGCCAGCAGCTTATCTCAGGGCGGGGTGGGGACTGAAGCTTTCTTT; CDR3aa: CASSLSQGGVGTEAFF
abundance: .; v_gene: TRBV6-6; j_gene: TRBJ2-2; d_gene: .; CDR3nt: TGTGCCAGCAGTTACTCGATGGAGGGGGGGGCCGGGGAGCTGTTTTTT; CDR3aa: CASSYSMEGGAGELFF
abundance: .; v_gene: TRBV25-1; j_gene: TRBJ1-3; d_gene: .; CDR3nt: TGTGCCAGCAGTGAGGGAGGCGGTTTTGGAAACACCATATATTTT; CDR3aa: CASSEGGGFGNTIYF